Sequencing of this TCR beta chain was carried out in a study of post-analysis software for immune sequencing data. About the study: Recorded subtypes: relapsing-remitting, secondary progressive, progressive-relapsing; some patients unannotated.

Findings and caveats of the study: About five TRBV segments (TRBV5-6, TRBV5-1 and TRBV20-1 among them) occurred more frequently in patients than in controls. Strong co-clustering by F measure linked samples that shared a preparation batch. Versus controls, multiple sclerosis patients showed significantly lower diversity (normalized Chao1).

Each TCR beta cDNA library carried unique molecular identifiers. Between about 1 and 10 million T cells gave rise to a few hundred thousand cDNA molecules. One entry per CDR3 protein, called by TCRdb with MiXCR from the PCR reads. The repertoire holds fewer than 850,000 distinct CDR3 sequences, with 35% to 55% as singletons. The CDR3 runs to 13 residues. Trimming pared 3 bases from V and 7 bases from J, leaving 12 bases between. With respect to this clonotype: Its antigen is as yet unknown.

V usage is TRBV12-3 or TRBV12-4 and J usage is TRBJ1-2, with TRBD1 as a possible D gene (5 bases). The sequenced sample was blood. The receptor was derived from a girl aged 5-17 years with multiple sclerosis. The CDR3 loop reads CASSFPGFGGYTF. In DNA, the CDR3 is TGTGCCAGCAGTTTTCCAGGGTTCGGTGGCTACACCTTC.